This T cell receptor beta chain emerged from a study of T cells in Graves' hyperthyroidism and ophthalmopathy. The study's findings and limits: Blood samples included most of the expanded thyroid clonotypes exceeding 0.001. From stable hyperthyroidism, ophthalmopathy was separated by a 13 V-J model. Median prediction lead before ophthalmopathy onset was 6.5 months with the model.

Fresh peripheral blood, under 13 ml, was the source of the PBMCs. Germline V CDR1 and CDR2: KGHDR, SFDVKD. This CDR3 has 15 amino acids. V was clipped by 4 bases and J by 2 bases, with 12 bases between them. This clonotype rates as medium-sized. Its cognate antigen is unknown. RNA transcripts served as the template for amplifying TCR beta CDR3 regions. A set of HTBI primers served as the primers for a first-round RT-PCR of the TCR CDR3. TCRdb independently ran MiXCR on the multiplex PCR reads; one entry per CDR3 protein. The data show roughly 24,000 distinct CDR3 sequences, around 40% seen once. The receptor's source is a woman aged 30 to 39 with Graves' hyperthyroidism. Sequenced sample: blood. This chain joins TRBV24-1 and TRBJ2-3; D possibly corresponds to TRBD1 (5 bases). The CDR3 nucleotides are TGTGCCACCAGTGAAGTTGCAGGGTTCACAGATACGCAGTATTTT. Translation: CATSEVAGFTDTQYF.